This T cell receptor beta chain stems from a study of shared clonotypes between healthy human individuals. This clone was detected once. Antigen specificity is unknown. Study-level points and caveats: Against clonotypes common to all four donors, non-shared ones had lower generation probabilities.

This was a deep-level run. The protocol was immunoSEQ multiplex PCR, while the TCRdb copy is restricted to in-frame clones and leaves out a portion. Among more than 500,000 clones listed, approximately 96% were seen once. The CDR3 has 16 residues. Germline CDR1 reads KGHSH; CDR2 reads LQKENI. V was shortened by 3 bases and J by 4 bases, with 19 bases between the two germline ends. Positive CCR7 selection of CD45RO-negative cells yielded the naive CD8 cells, and terminally differentiated effector memory CD45RA+ cells were excluded. The rearrangement uses TRBV18 and TRBJ2-7, with TRBD1 as a possible D gene (5 bases). The source material was naive CD8+ T cells sorted from blood. This TCR came from a woman aged 30 to 39 in good health. The CDR3 nucleotides are TGTGCCAGCTCACCGCGAAAGGGGCATACAGGATACGAGCAGTACTTC. This codes for CASSPRKGHTGYEQYF.